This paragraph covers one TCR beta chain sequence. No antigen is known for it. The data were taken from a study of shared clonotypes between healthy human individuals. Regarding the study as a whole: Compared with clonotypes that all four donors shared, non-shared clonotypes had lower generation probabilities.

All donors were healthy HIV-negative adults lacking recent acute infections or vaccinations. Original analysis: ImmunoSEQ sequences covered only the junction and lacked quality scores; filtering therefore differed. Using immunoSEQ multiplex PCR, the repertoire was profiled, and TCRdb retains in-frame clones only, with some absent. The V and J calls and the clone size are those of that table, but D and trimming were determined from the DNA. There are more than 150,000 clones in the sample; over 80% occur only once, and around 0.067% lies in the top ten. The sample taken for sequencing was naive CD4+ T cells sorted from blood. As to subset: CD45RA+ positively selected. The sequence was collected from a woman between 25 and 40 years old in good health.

The chain's CDR3 is CASSENTYVQGTGNYGYTF. The CDR3 DNA is TGTGCCAGCAGCGAAAATACCTATGTACAGGGGACGGGTAACTATGGCTACACCTTC. V and J are TRBV6-1 and TRBJ1-2; 7 nucleotides align to TRBD1. This CDR3 is built from 19 residues. Germline V gives CDR1 MNHNS, CDR2 SASEGT. V trimming: 6 bases; J trimming: 1 base; junction bases outside the gene matches: 20.